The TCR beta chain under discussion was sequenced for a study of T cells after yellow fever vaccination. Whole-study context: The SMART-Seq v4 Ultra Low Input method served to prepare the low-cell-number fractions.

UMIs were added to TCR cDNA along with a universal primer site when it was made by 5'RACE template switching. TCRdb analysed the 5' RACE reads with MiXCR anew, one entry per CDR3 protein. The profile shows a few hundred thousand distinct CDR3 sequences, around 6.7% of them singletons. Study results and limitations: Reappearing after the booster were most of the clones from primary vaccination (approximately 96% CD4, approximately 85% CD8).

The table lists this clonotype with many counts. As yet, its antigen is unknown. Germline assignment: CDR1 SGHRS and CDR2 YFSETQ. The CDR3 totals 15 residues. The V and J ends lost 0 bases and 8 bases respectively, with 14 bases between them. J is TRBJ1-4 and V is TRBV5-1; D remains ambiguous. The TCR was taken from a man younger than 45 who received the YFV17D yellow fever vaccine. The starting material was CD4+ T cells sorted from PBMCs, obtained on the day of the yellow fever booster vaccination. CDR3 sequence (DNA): TGCGCCAGCAGCTTGGCCCAATCGATGGGCGAAAAACTGTTTTTT. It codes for CASSLAQSMGEKLFF.